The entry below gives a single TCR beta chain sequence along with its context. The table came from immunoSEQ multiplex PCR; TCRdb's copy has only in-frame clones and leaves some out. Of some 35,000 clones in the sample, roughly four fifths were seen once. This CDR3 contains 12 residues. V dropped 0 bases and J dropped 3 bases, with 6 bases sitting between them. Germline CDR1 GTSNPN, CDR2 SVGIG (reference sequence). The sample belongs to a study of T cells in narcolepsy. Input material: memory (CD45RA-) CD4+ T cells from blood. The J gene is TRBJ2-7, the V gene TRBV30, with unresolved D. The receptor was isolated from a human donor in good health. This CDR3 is CAWSVQFYEQYF. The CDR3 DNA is TGTGCCTGGAGTGTACAGTTCTACGAGCAGTACTTC.